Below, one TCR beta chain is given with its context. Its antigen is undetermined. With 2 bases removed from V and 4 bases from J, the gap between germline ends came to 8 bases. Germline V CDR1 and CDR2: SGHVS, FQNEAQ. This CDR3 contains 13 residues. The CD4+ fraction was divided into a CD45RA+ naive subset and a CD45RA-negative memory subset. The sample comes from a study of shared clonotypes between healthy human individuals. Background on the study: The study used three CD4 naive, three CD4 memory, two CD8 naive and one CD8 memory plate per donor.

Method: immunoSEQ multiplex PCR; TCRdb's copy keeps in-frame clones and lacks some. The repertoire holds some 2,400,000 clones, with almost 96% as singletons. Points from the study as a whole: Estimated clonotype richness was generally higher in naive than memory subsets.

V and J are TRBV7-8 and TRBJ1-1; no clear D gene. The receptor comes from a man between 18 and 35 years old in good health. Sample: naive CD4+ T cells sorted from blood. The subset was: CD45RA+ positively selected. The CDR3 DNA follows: TGTGCCAGCAGCTTACGGGCCGGCACTGAAGCTTTCTTT. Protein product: CASSLRAGTEAFF. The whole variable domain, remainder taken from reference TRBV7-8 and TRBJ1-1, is GAGVSQSPRYKVAKRGQDVALRCDPISGHVSLFWYQQALGQGPEFLTYFQNEAQLDKSGLPSDRFFAERPEGSVSTLKIQRTQQEDSAVYLCASSLRAGTEAFFGQGTRLTVV.